This T cell receptor beta chain was captured in a study of blood T cell repertoires in COVID-19. Study background: Sources were T cells, B-cell-depleted T cells, or PBMCs; the material itself was cDNA or gDNA.

Methods used by the authors: Amplification of reference gene primers was used by the study to estimate nucleated cell counts. The repertoire was sequenced with immunoSEQ multiplex PCR; TCRdb's copy has only in-frame clones and lacks some. Clone size and V and J calls were adopted from that table, with D and trimming inferred from the DNA. The sample has about 200,000 clones; roughly 89% are singletons. Germline assignment: CDR1 SGHKS and CDR2 YYEKEE (reference sequence). The CDR3 consists of 16 residues. V lost 3 bases, J lost 5 bases, and 10 bases stayed unmatched. This clone was picked up a small number of times.

The V call is TRBV5-5, the J call TRBJ2-2; TRBD2 matches 7 bases. The receptor comes from a woman in her 30s who had been exposed to COVID-19. The sequenced sample was PBMCs or T cells enriched from blood (not recorded which). The DNA of the CDR3 is TGTGCCAGCAGCTGGGGGACTATCCTGTCGACCGGGGAGCTGTTTTTT. As protein: CASSWGTILSTGELFF.